A single sample gave rise to the 17 T cell receptor beta chains below, sequenced in a study of Graves' ophthalmopathy and Graves' hyperthyroidism. RNA transcripts were the template, and TCR beta CDR3 regions were amplified from them. First-round RT-PCR employed HTBI primers, with a second-round multiplex PCR after it. TCRdb re-called the multiplex PCR reads through MiXCR, storing one row per CDR3 protein. The profile shows some 750,000 distinct CDR3 sequences, 40% of them singletons. The sequenced sample was peripheral blood. The receptors come from an adult man with Graves' ophthalmopathy.

V usage is TRBV12-3 or TRBV12-4 and J usage is TRBJ2-5; 8 positions match TRBD1. The trim removed 6 bases at V and 4 bases at J, leaving 10 bases unmatched. The CDR3 is made up of 15 amino acids. The CDR3 loop is CASSSDRDGGETQYF. As DNA, the CDR3 is TGTGCCAGCAGCTCGGACAGGGATGGGGGAGAGACCCAGTACTTC.

This chain connects TRBV9 to TRBJ1-1, with D possibly being TRBD1 (5 bases). CDR3 size: 14 residues. Per the germline V gene, CDR1 is SGDLS and CDR2 is YYNGEE. V was clipped by 3 bases and J by 5 bases, with 14 bases between them. CDR3 sequence reads: CASSGIGVGTEAFF. The CDR3 DNA reads as TGTGCCAGCAGCGGGATAGGGGTAGGAACTGAAGCTTTCTTT. The full variable domain, with the rest looked up from reference TRBV9 and TRBJ1-1, is DSGVTQTPKHLITATGQRVTLRCSPRSGDLSVYWYQQSLDQGLQFLIQYYNGEERAKGNILERFSAQQFPDLHSELNLSSLELGDSALYFCASSGIGVGTEAFFGQGTRLTVV.

The J gene is TRBJ1-5, the V gene TRBV24-1; 9 bases line up with TRBD1. The V gene end was trimmed by 4 bases and the J gene end by 9 bases; junction bases not matched to a gene: 9. The CDR3 is 15 amino acids. The germline CDR1 and CDR2 sequences are KGHDR and SFDVKD. The CDR3 DNA reads as TGTGCCACCAGTGACCCAGGGACAGGGTTTCGGCCCCAGCATTTT. Translation gives CATSDPGTGFRPQHF.

The V call is TRBV5-6, the J call TRBJ2-2; D may correspond to TRBD1 or TRBD2 (5 bases each). Germline-derived CDR1 and CDR2 are SGHDT and YYEEEE. The CDR3 contains 18 residues. Trimming removed 3 bases from V and 4 bases from J, with 22 bases in between. The CDR3 is CASSYLRDLPRGTGELFF. CDR3 DNA: TGTGCCAGCAGCTATCTTCGGGACCTACCACGGGGCACCGGGGAGCTGTTTTTT.

The chain is built from TRBV20-1 and TRBJ1-1; 9 bases are a match to TRBD1. V lost 6 bases and J lost 11; bases outside the gene matches: 16. The CDR3 covers 14 residues. CDR1 and CDR2 (germline): DFQATT, SNEGSKA (reference sequence). The CDR3 is CSAKTPGQGGMAFF. CDR3 nucleotides: TGCAGTGCGAAAACACCGGGACAGGGCGGGATGGCTTTCTTT.

As to this clonotype: The junction departs from germline at one end; a sequencing error may be responsible. This chain uses TRBV10-3 with TRBJ1-1; possibly TRBD1 for D (6 bases). There are 14 residues in the CDR3. The germline CDR1 and CDR2 sequences are ENHRY and SYGVKD. The CDR3 nucleotides are TGTGCCAGCAGTTCCGTGGACAGGAACACTGAAGCTTTCTTT. Its protein is CASSSVDRNTEAFF.

This clonotype has just one count. The gene calls are TRBV7-9 and TRBJ2-5, with TRBD1 matching over 7 bases. V lost 5 bases and J lost 0; bases outside the gene matches: 3. This CDR3 has 14 amino acids. Germline loops: CDR1 SEHNR, CDR2 FQNEAQ (reference sequence). CDR3 region: CASSQQGYQETQYF. For the CDR3, the DNA is TGTGCCAGCAGCCAACAGGGGTACCAAGAGACCCAGTACTTC.

The genes are TRBV10-3 and TRBJ2-7, with a weak D call TRBD1 (6 bases). Between the trimmed V and J ends, which lost 10 bases and 2 bases, there was a span of 18 bases. From germline, CDR1 is ENHRY and CDR2 SYGVKD. The CDR3 loop spans 14 amino acids. The CDR3 bases are TGTGCCAGCAATTCCGCCGGACAGACCTACGAGCAGTACTTC. It encodes CASNSAGQTYEQYF.

The CDR3 DNA reads TGTGCCAGCAGCCAAAGCCCGACGGAGACCCAGTACTTC. Its protein product is CASSQSPTETQYF. The chain recombines TRBV3-1 with TRBJ2-5; D ambiguous. Trimming pared 2 bases from V and 5 bases from J, leaving 9 bases between. The CDR3 sequence is 13 residues long. Germline V gene sequence: CDR1 LGHDT, CDR2 YNNKEL (reference sequence).

This clonotype was recorded at least ten times. This chain uses TRBV20-1 with TRBJ2-7; 13 bases line up with TRBD2. The germline V gene has CDR1 DFQATT and CDR2 SNEGSKA (reference sequence). The ends lost 4 bases at V and 2 bases at J; junction bases unmatched: 5. The CDR3 runs 15 residues. The CDR3 here is CSATPGTSGTYEQYF. The CDR3 DNA reads as TGCAGTGCTACCCCCGGGACTAGCGGGACCTACGAGCAGTACTTC.

This clonotype has ten or more counts. This chain uses TRBV7-8 with TRBJ2-6; 9 bases agree with TRBD1. CDR3 length: 19 residues. The ends lost 4 bases at V and 1 base at J; junction bases unmatched: 11. Germline lookup yields CDR1 SGHVS and CDR2 FQNEAQ. Written as DNA, the CDR3 is TGTGCCAGCAGCTGGAGGAACCTAGGACAGGGGTCTGGGGCCAACGTCCTGACTTTC. This codes for CASSWRNLGQGSGANVLTF.

This chain joins TRBV11-2 and TRBJ1-5; no clear D gene. The germline gives CDR1 SGHAT, CDR2 FQNNGV. V was clipped by 6 bases and J by 7 bases, with 13 bases between them. The CDR3 has 13 amino acids. The CDR3 spells CASSQAPRQPQHF. For the CDR3, the DNA is TGTGCCAGCAGTCAGGCTCCTCGGCAGCCCCAGCATTTT.

The chain recombines TRBV30 with TRBJ2-6; no clear D. Germline-derived CDR1 and CDR2 are GTSNPN and SVGIG (reference sequence). V was pared by 2 bases and J by 0 bases, with 14 bases between. The CDR3 extends over 17 amino acids. The CDR3 loop is CAWSKVFVSSGANVLTF. CDR3 coding DNA: TGTGCCTGGAGTAAGGTCTTTGTGTCCTCTGGGGCCAACGTCCTGACTTTC.

This clonotype was counted ten times or more. The chain links TRBV2 to TRBJ1-2; possibly TRBD1 for D (5 bases). Germline CDR1 is SNHLY and CDR2 is FYNNEI. The CDR3 has 14 residues. Trimming shortened V by 6 bases and J by 4 bases, and 15 bases separated the two germline ends. In DNA, the CDR3 is TGTGCCAGCAGAGTCCGAGGGGCCGCCTATGGCTACACCTTC. This translates into CASRVRGAAYGYTF.

This clonotype appeared a few times. The chain uses TRBV6-5 and TRBJ2-7; D is possibly TRBD1 (8 bases). With 6 bases removed from V and 1 base from J, the gap between germline ends came to 13 bases. The germline CDR1 and CDR2 sequences are MNHEY and SVGAGI. The CDR3 runs to 14 residues. CDR3 DNA sequence: TGTGCCAGCAGGAAGCGGGACAGGTCCTACGAGCAGTACTTC. Its protein is CASRKRDRSYEQYF.

This clonotype was seen at least ten times. The J gene is TRBJ1-2, the V gene TRBV7-9; D remains unclear. Germline V gene sequence: CDR1 SEHNR, CDR2 FQNEAQ (reference sequence). V was trimmed by 0 bases and J by 2 bases, leaving 7 bases between them. The CDR3 loop spans 14 amino acids. This CDR3 is CASSLAAVNYGYTF. In nucleotides, the CDR3 is TGTGCCAGCAGCTTAGCCGCCGTGAACTATGGCTACACCTTC.

Only a few counts were recorded for this clonotype. The chain employs TRBV14 and TRBJ1-3; D is unclear. The ends were cut back, 0 bases at V and 0 bases at J, with 6 bases in the middle. Germline assignment: CDR1 SGHDN and CDR2 FVKESK. The CDR3 is made up of 15 amino acids. The CDR3 DNA is TGTGCCAGCAGCCAAGAATTGAGCTCTGGAAACACCATATATTTT. As protein: CASSQELSSGNTIYF. The full variable domain, in which reference TRBV14 and TRBJ1-3 provide the parts outside the CDR3, is EAGVTQFPSHSVIEKGQTVTLRCDPISGHDNLYWYRRVMGKEIKFLLHFVKESKQDESGMPNNRFLAERTGGTYSTLKVQPAELEDSGVYFCASSQELSSGNTIYFGEGSWLTVV.